The 17 T cell receptor beta chains listed next were all sequenced from one sample in a study of T cells after yellow fever vaccination. A single record per CDR3 protein comes from TCRdb applying MiXCR to the 5' RACE reads. The repertoire holds hundreds of thousands of distinct CDR3 sequences, about 12% seen once, with just under 15% in the top ten. Sequencing was performed on PBMCs, taken on the day of the yellow fever booster vaccination. The source is a young man who received the YFV17D yellow fever vaccine.

V gene TRBV5-1 combines with J gene TRBJ2-1; 7 nucleotides align to TRBD2. The germline V gene has CDR1 SGHRS and CDR2 YFSETQ. The CDR3 spans 15 residues. J was trimmed by 2 bases and V by 5 bases; bases with no gene match: 7. This CDR3 is CASSFGAGPYNEQFF. CDR3 nucleotides: TGCGCCAGCAGTTTCGGAGCGGGACCCTACAATGAGCAGTTCTTC.

This clonotype turned up a few times. The chain is built from TRBV29-1 and TRBJ2-1; 7 nucleotides agree with TRBD1. The CDR3 totals 13 residues. Per the germline V gene, CDR1 is SQVTM and CDR2 is ANQGSEA. J gave up 4 bases and V 8 bases, and 8 bases lay outside the gene matches. The CDR3 region has the DNA TGCAGCCTTCTAACAGGGGTTTACAATGAGCAGTTCTTC. This encodes CSLLTGVYNEQFF.

There are a few counts of this clonotype. The chain couples TRBV24-1 to TRBJ2-1, with D perhaps TRBD2 (5 bases). Germline CDR1 reads KGHDR; CDR2 reads SFDVKD. CDR3 length equals 12 residues. The germline V and J ends were trimmed by 4 bases and 11 bases, with 11 bases remaining between them. In DNA, the CDR3 is TGTGCCACCAGTGAACTAGGACGGAAGCAGTTCTTC. Amino acids: CATSELGRKQFF.

The chain employs TRBV5-1 and TRBJ2-7; 10 bases agree with TRBD2. Looked up from germline, CDR1 is SGHRS and CDR2 is YFSETQ. CDR3 length: 16 residues. V was clipped by 0 bases and J by 2 bases; unmatched bases: 5. Written as DNA, the CDR3 is TGCGCCAGCAGCTTGGGGACTAGCGGTTTACCCTACGAGCAGTACTTC. It encodes CASSLGTSGLPYEQYF.

The V and J genes are TRBV20-1 and TRBJ2-1; 9 bases agree with TRBD2. Germline V CDR1 and CDR2: DFQATT, SNEGSKA (reference sequence). This CDR3 contains 16 residues. V lost 3 bases and J lost 6; bases outside the gene matches: 12. The CDR3 here is CSASGLAGTSGNEQFF. In nucleotides, the CDR3 is TGCAGTGCTAGTGGTCTAGCGGGAACAAGTGGCAATGAGCAGTTCTTC.

The rearrangement uses TRBV3-1 and TRBJ2-3; possible D gene TRBD2, 7 bases. V was trimmed by 4 bases and J by 9 bases, leaving 17 bases between them. This CDR3 region has 14 residues. The germline gives CDR1 LGHDT, CDR2 YNNKEL (reference sequence). The CDR3, as DNA: TGTGCCAGCAGCCTACTGGGGGGGCGGGCCACGCAGTATTTT. It translates to CASSLLGGRATQYF.

The chain employs TRBV5-1 and TRBJ2-7, with 12 bases matching TRBD2. Germline CDR1 is SGHRS and CDR2 is YFSETQ. CDR3 size: 17 residues. V dropped 4 bases and J dropped 0; count of bases not matched to a gene: 8. CDR3 coding DNA: TGCGCCAGCAGCCTCCCCGGGACTAGCGGGTCCTCCTACGAGCAGTACTTC. Translating gives CASSLPGTSGSSYEQYF. Filled out from reference TRBV5-1 and TRBJ2-7, the complete variable domain reads KAGVTQTPRYLIKTRGQQVTLSCSPISGHRSVSWYQQTPGQGLQFLFEYFSETQRNKGNFPGRFSGRQFSNSRSEMNVSTLELGDSALYLCASSLPGTSGSSYEQYFGPGTRLTVT.

The chain links TRBV7-9 to TRBJ2-7; 7 bases map to TRBD2. Germline CDR1 and CDR2: SEHNR and FQNEAQ (reference sequence). V shed 3 bases, J shed 3 bases, and the junction held 8 bases outside the gene matches. The CDR3 loop spans 15 amino acids. The DNA for the CDR3 is TGTGCCAGCAGCTTGGAGGGAGGGATCGGCTACGAGCAGTACTTC. Protein sequence: CASSLEGGIGYEQYF. The variable domain in full, with the rest retrieved from reference TRBV7-9 and TRBJ2-7, is DTGVSQNPRHKITKRGQNVTFRCDPISEHNRLYWYRQTLGQGPEFLTYFQNEAQLEKSRLLSDRFSAERPKGSFSTLEIQRTEQGDSAMYLCASSLEGGIGYEQYFGPGTRLTVT.

The CDR3 protein is CASRGGTPKENQPQHF. The CDR3 DNA is TGTGCCAGCAGAGGGGGAACTCCGAAAGAAAATCAGCCCCAGCATTTT. This chain joins TRBV6-1 and TRBJ1-5, with a weak D call TRBD1 (6 bases). Germline V gene sequence: CDR1 MNHNS, CDR2 SASEGT. V lost 6 bases, J lost 4 bases, and 19 bases lay in between. CDR3 length: 16 amino acids.

There are a few counts of this clonotype. This chain links TRBV6-1 with TRBJ2-1; TRBD1 matches at 9 bases. Germline-derived CDR1 and CDR2 are MNHNS and SASEGT. CDR3 length equals 16 residues. V gave up 6 bases and J gave up 8 bases; unmatched junction bases: 14. This CDR3 reads CASSPDFRDRDHEQFF. As DNA, the CDR3 is TGTGCCAGCAGCCCTGATTTCCGGGACAGGGACCATGAGCAGTTCTTC.

This clonotype has a handful of counts. The chain uses TRBV7-9 and TRBJ1-6; D is unresolved. Per the germline V gene, CDR1 is SEHNR and CDR2 is FQNEAQ (reference sequence). Trimming removed 5 bases from V and 5 bases from J, with 16 bases in between. CDR3 size: 16 residues. This chain's CDR3 is CASSPPPGYDNSPLHF. CDR3 DNA sequence: TGTGCCAGCAGCCCACCCCCGGGATACGATAATTCACCCCTCCACTTT.

This chain connects TRBV6-2 or TRBV6-3 to TRBJ1-1, with D unresolved. The CDR3 length is 17 residues. The V end was cut by 2 bases, the J end by 0 bases, with 16 bases between. Germline-derived CDR1 and CDR2 are MNHEY and SVGEGT. The CDR3 region has the DNA TGTGCCAGCAGTTACCCCTCTGGCAGGCCCATGAACACTGAAGCTTTCTTT. This sequence encodes CASSYPSGRPMNTEAFF.

The chain is built from TRBV5-1 and TRBJ2-4; 7 nucleotides line up with TRBD2. V lost 3 bases and J lost 8; bases outside the gene matches: 17. From germline, CDR1 is SGHRS and CDR2 YFSETQ. The CDR3 covers 17 residues. The CDR3 nucleotides are TGCGCCAGCAGCTCCACAGTAGGGAGGGCCAGTGGAGACATTCAGTACTTC. Translating it yields CASSSTVGRASGDIQYF.

The rearrangement joins TRBV5-4 to TRBJ2-5; TRBD2 agrees at 9 bases. V lost 4 bases, J lost 4 bases, and 8 bases stayed unmatched. The CDR3 runs to 15 residues. Per germline, CDR1 SGHNT and CDR2 YYREEE (reference sequence). CDR3 region: CASSPTSGGVETQYF. Written as DNA, the CDR3 is TGTGCCAGCAGCCCGACTAGCGGCGGGGTAGAGACCCAGTACTTC. Combining the CDR3 with reference TRBV5-4 and TRBJ2-5 gives the whole variable domain ETGVTQSPTHLIKTRGQQVTLRCSSQSGHNTVSWYQQALGQGPQFIFQYYREEENGRGNFPPRFSGLQFPNYSSELNVNALELDDSALYLCASSPTSGGVETQYFGPGTRLLVL.

In its sample, this clonotype was seen a few times. The CDR3 bases are TGCGCCAGCGGATCGGGGCAGCCCTTGGATGGCTACACCTTC. Translating gives CASGSGQPLDGYTF. The rearrangement uses TRBV5-1 and TRBJ1-2, with D maybe TRBD1 (5 bases). Germline CDR1 and CDR2: SGHRS and YFSETQ. The CDR3 consists of 14 residues. Trimming removed 7 bases from V and 6 bases from J, with 19 bases in between.

The chain carries TRBV5-1 and TRBJ1-1; no clear D gene. CDR1 SGHRS and CDR2 YFSETQ come from the germline V gene. CDR3 length: 14 residues. V dropped 4 bases and J dropped 4 bases, with 14 bases sitting between them. Here the CDR3 DNA reads TGCGCCAGCAGCGCCCCCACCCGTTCCACTGAAGCTTTCTTT. It yields the protein CASSAPTRSTEAFF.

V usage is TRBV30 and J usage is TRBJ2-1; D assignment may be TRBD1 or TRBD2 (5 bases each). The ends were cut back, 5 bases at V and 4 bases at J, with 12 bases in the middle. The CDR3 extends over 13 amino acids. Germline-derived CDR1 and CDR2 are GTSNPN and SVGIG (reference sequence). As DNA, the CDR3 is TGTGCCTGGGTCCGGGACCGGTACAATGAGCAGTTCTTC. Its protein product is CAWVRDRYNEQFF. The whole variable domain, filled in from reference TRBV30 and TRBJ2-1, reads SQTIHQWPATLVQPVGSPLSLECTVEGTSNPNLYWYRQAAGRGLQLLFYSVGIGQISSEVPQNLSASRPQDRQFILSSKKLLLSDSGFYLCAWVRDRYNEQFFGPGTRLTVL.